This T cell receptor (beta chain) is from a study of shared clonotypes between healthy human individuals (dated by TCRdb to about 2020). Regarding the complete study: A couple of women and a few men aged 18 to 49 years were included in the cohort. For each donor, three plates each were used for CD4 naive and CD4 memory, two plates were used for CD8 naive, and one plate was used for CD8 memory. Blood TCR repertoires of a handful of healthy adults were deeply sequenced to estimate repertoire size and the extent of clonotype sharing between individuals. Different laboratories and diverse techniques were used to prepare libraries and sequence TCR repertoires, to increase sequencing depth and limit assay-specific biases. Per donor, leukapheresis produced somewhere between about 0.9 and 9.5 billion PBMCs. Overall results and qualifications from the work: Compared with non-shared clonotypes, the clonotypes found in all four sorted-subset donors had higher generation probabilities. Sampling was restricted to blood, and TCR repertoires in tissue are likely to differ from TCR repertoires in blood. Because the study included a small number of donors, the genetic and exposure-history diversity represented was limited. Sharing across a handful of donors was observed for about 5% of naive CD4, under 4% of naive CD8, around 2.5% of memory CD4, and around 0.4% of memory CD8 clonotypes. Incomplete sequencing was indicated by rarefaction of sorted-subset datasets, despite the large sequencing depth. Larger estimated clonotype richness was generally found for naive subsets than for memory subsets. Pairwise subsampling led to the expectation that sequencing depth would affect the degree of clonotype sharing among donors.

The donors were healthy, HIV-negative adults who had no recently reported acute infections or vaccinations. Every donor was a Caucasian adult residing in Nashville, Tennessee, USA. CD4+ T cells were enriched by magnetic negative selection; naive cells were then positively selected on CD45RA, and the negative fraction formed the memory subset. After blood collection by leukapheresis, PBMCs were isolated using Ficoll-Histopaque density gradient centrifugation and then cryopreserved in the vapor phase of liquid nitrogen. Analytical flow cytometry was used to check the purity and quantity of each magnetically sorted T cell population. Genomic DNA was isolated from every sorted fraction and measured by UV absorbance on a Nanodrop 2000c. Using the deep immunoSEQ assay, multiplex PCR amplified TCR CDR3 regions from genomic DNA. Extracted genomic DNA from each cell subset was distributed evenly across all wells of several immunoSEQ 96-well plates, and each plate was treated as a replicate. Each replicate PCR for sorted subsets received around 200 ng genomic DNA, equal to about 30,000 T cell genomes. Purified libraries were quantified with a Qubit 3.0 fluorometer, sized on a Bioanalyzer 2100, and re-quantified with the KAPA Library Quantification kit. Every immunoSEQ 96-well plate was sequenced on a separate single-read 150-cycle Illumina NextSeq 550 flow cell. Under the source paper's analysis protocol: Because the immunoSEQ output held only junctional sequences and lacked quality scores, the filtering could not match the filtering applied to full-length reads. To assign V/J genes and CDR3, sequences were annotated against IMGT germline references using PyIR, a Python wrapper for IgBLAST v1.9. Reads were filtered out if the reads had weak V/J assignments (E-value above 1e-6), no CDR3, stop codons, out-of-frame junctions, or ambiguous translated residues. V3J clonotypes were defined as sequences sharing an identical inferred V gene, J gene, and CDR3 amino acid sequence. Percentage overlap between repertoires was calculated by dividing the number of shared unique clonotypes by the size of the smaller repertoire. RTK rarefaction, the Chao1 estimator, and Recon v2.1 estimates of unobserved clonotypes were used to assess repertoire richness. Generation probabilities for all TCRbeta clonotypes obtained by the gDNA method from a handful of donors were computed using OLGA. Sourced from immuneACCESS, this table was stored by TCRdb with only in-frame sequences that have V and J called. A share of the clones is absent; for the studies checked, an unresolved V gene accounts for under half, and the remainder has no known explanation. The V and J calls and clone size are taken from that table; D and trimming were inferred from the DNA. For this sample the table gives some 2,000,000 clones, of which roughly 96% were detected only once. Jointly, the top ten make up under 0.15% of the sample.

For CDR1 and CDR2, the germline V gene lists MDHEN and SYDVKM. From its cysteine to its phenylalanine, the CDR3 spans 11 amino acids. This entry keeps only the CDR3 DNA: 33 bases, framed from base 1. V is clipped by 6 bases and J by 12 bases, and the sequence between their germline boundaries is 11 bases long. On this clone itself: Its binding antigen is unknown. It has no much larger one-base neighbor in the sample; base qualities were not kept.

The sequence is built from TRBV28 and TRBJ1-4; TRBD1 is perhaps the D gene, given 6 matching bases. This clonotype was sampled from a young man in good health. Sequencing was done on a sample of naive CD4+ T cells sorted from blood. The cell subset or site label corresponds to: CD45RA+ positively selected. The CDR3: CASRTEGELFF. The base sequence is TGTGCCAGCAGAACGGAGGGGGAACTGTTTTTT.